Reported below is one T cell receptor (beta chain). In the original analysis: Reference gene primer amplification gave estimated nucleated cell counts. The assay was immunoSEQ multiplex PCR, and TCRdb's table has in-frame clones only and misses some. The DNA was the basis for D and trimming; V, J and clone size are from that table. The table includes over 350,000 clones, approximately 90% detected once. The germline V gene has CDR1 SGHRS and CDR2 YFSETQ. The CDR3 contains 13 residues. Trimming pared 0 bases from V and 8 bases from J, leaving 9 bases between. These data are taken from a study of blood T cell repertoires in COVID-19. Cohort 3 recovered donors had two negative PCRs, clearance, or symptom resolution.

V gene TRBV5-1 combines with J gene TRBJ2-4; unclear D gene. The sequence came from a woman in her late teens or twenties who had recovered from COVID-19. Specimen: PBMCs or T cells enriched from blood (not recorded which). CDR3 region: CASSLAGSDIQYF. The CDR3 DNA follows: TGCGCCAGCAGCTTGGCCGGGTCGGACATTCAGTACTTC. Full variable domain (remainder filled in from reference TRBV5-1 and TRBJ2-4): KAGVTQTPRYLIKTRGQQVTLSCSPISGHRSVSWYQQTPGQGLQFLFEYFSETQRNKGNFPGRFSGRQFSNSRSEMNVSTLELGDSALYLCASSLAGSDIQYFGAGTRLSVL.